The clone carrying this T cell receptor (beta chain) was seen a handful of times. What it binds is unknown. The time point was: persistent/refractory GD, antithyroid drugs over 5 years with positive TRAb. Preparation of the TCR library used RNA extracted from PBMCs. American Thyroid Association guidelines were used to diagnose Graves' disease. Through Arm-PCR of CDR3 regions and iRepertoire HTBI primers, TCR beta libraries were built. TCRdb re-derived calls from the multiplex PCR reads in MiXCR, one entry per CDR3 protein. The sample records about 460,000 distinct CDR3 sequences, about 20% being singletons. This CDR3 has 14 residues. V gave up 5 bases and J gave up 4 bases, with 11 bases separating them. Germline-derived CDR1 and CDR2 are PRHDT and FYEKMQ (reference sequence). This sample is drawn from a study of regulatory T cells in long-lasting Graves disease. Findings of the study overall: The number of shared public clonotypes was higher in persistent patients (about 3,000) than new patients (more than 850). It was in persistent disease that TRBV28, TRBJ1-2 and TRBJ2-5 were favored.

The sequenced sample was peripheral blood mononuclear cells (PBMCs), obtained when the disease was refractory, from a patient treated with antithyroid drugs. The receptor's source is a female donor with Graves disease. V and J are TRBV13 and TRBJ2-2; the D is unclear. CDR3 sequence reads: CASSQKLGTGELFF. As DNA, the CDR3 is TGTGCCAGCAGCCAAAAATTAGGCACCGGGGAGCTGTTTTTT.